This TCR beta chain was sequenced during a study of beta chain features in type 1 diabetes. Study-wide results and caveats: A moderate, significant TCRB CDR3 shortening appeared in type 1 diabetes across four CD4+ subsets.

As regards this clone: The antigen is undetermined.

The whole isolated RNA underwent reverse transcription, so sequencing captured expressed TCRB transcripts. The method was immunoSEQ multiplex PCR; TCRdb's version includes in-frame clones alone and lacks a portion of them. The repertoire holds more than 250,000 clones, with 20% as singletons. CD4+ cells of the naive, central memory, regulatory and stem cell-like memory types were sorted via CD45RO/CCR7/CD25/CD127/CD95/CD27. The origin of this receptor is a woman aged 35 to 49 with type 1 diabetes. Sequenced material: naive CD4+ T cells from blood.

The CDR3 region has the DNA TGTGCCAGCAGTTTAAGGACAGATCCTCAGCCCCAGCATTTT. This translates into CASSLRTDPQPQHF. V and J are TRBV28 and TRBJ1-5; D is perhaps TRBD1 (6 bases). Trimming shortened V by 2 bases and J by 6 bases, and 11 bases separated the two germline ends. The CDR3 loop spans 14 amino acids. Germline V gives CDR1 MDHEN, CDR2 SYDVKM.